This TCR beta chain was observed in a study of CD8 T cells in ankylosing spondylitis. The TCR beta libraries were generated through quantitative 5'-RACE incorporating molecular barcodes. Each CDR3 protein is one row after TCRdb ran MiXCR on the 5' RACE reads. The sample gives around 40,000 distinct CDR3 sequences, 2.5% to 3% of which show up once; over 4% is in the top ten. This clonotype was seen ten or more times. The trim removed 3 bases at V and 0 bases at J, leaving 10 bases unmatched. CDR1 and CDR2 from the germline V gene are SGDLS and YYNGEE. The CDR3 runs to 20 residues. This receptor was identified in a male donor with ankylosing spondylitis or in good health (not recorded which). The rearrangement links TRBV9 to TRBJ2-1; 15 positions match TRBD2. Sequencing was performed on blood, either unsorted or a sorted T cell fraction (not recorded which). The CDR3 nucleotides read TGTGCCAGCAGCGAGGGACTAGCGGGAGGACTAGTGGGCTCCTACAATGAGCAGTTCTTC. It yields the protein CASSEGLAGGLVGSYNEQFF. The variable domain in full, with the rest retrieved from reference TRBV9 and TRBJ2-1, is DSGVTQTPKHLITATGQRVTLRCSPRSGDLSVYWYQQSLDQGLQFLIQYYNGEERAKGNILERFSAQQFPDLHSELNLSSLELGDSALYFCASSEGLAGGLVGSYNEQFFGPGTRLTVL.